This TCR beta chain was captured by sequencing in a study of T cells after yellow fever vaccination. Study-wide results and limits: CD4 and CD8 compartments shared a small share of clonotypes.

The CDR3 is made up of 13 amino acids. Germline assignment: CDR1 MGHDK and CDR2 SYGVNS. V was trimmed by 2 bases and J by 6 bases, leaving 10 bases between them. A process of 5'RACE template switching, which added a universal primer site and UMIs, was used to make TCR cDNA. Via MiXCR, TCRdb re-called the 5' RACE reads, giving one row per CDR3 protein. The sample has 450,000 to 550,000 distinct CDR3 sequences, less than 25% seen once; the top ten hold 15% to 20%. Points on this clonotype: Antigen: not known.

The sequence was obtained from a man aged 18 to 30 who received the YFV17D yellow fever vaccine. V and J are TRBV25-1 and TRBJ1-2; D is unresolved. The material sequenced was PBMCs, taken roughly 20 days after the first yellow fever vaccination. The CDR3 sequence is CASSERTGDGYTF. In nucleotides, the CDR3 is TGTGCCAGCAGTGAACGGACGGGTGATGGCTACACCTTC.